This T cell receptor beta chain was sequenced during a study of CD8 T cells in Susac syndrome. The authors sequenced TCR beta from blood CD8+ and CD4+ T cells. Control patients had untreated stable or active relapsing-remitting multiple sclerosis by revised McDonald criteria. TEMRA cells were FACS-enriched, with CD8+ and CD4+ T cells isolated negatively. A quantity of about 0.5 to 1 ug RNA underwent reverse transcription using random hexamers. The authors amplified TCR beta CDR3 across 54 Vbeta and 13 Jbeta using immunoSEQ multiplex PCR. TCRdb recomputed calls from the immunoSEQ multiplex PCR reads with MiXCR, one row per CDR3 protein. The data show about 140,000 distinct CDR3 sequences, approximately 95% seen once. The CDR3 contains 16 residues. Trimming took 7 bases from V and 0 from J; bases not matched to a gene: 7. Germline lookup yields CDR1 MNHNY and CDR2 SVGAGI (reference sequence).

This chain links TRBV6-6 with TRBJ2-3; TRBD2 matches at 10 bases. This TCR was recovered from a human donor with multiple sclerosis. Sequenced material: CD4+ T cells from PBMCs. CDR3 loop: CASKQRGGRSTDTQYF. The CDR3 bases are TGTGCCAGCAAGCAGCGGGGGGGCCGAAGCACAGATACGCAGTATTTT.